What follows are 21 T cell receptor beta chains derived from one specimen sequenced in a study of blood T cell repertoires in COVID-19. Clones were read by immunoSEQ multiplex PCR, and TCRdb kept only the in-frame ones, dropping some. The sample lists about 140,000 clones; almost 85% were seen once. The sequencing input was PBMCs or T cells enriched from blood (not recorded which). The receptors derive from a man aged 35 to 55 with acute COVID-19.

The rearrangement joins TRBV9 to TRBJ2-3, with TRBD2 matching 14 bases. This CDR3 contains 18 residues. Germline CDR1 SGDLS, CDR2 YYNGEE. J was trimmed by 2 bases and V by 0 bases; bases with no gene match: 5. CDR3 sequence reads: CASSVATSGRGDTDTQYF. CDR3 bases: TGTGCCAGCAGCGTAGCGACTAGCGGGAGGGGTGACACAGATACGCAGTATTTT.

V and J are TRBV5-4 and TRBJ1-2; D gene uncertain. This CDR3 has 15 residues. CDR1 is SGHNT, CDR2 YYREEE, per germline (reference sequence). The V end lost 0 bases, the J end lost 2 bases, and 11 bases lay between the germline ends. CDR3 sequence reads: CASSLDPGPNYGYTF. The CDR3 bases are TGTGCCAGCAGCTTGGACCCGGGTCCCAACTATGGCTACACCTTC.

The genes are TRBV2 and TRBJ2-1; perhaps TRBD1 as D (6 bases). Germline V gene lookup returns CDR1 SNHLY and CDR2 FYNNEI. Trimming left V 6 bases short and J 8 bases short, with 20 bases between. The CDR3 contains 15 residues. CDR3 nucleotides: TGTGCCAGCAGCCCTCAGGGGATCTCAATACATGAGCAGTTCTTC. It translates to CASSPQGISIHEQFF. The complete variable domain, with remaining parts taken from reference TRBV2 and TRBJ2-1, reads EPEVTQTPSHQVTQMGQEVILRCVPISNHLYFYWYRQILGQKVEFLVSFYNNEISEKSEIFDDQFSVERPDGSNFTLKIRSTKLEDSAMYFCASSPQGISIHEQFFGPGTRLTVL.

This clone was found a few times. The chain has TRBV9 and TRBJ2-1; 7 bases map to TRBD1. The CDR3 loop spans 13 amino acids. Germline assignment: CDR1 SGDLS and CDR2 YYNGEE. The ends lost 2 bases at V and 7 bases at J; junction bases unmatched: 3. CDR3 loop: CASSVLQGNEQFF. CDR3 DNA: TGTGCCAGCAGCGTGCTACAGGGGAATGAGCAGTTCTTC.

Notes on this clone: The identical CDR3 is also encoded by other nucleotide sequences in the sample. The chain joins TRBV4-3 to TRBJ1-4; D might be TRBD1 (5 bases). This CDR3 is built from 13 residues. Germline lookup yields CDR1 LGHNA and CDR2 YSLEER. V was pared by 0 bases and J by 7 bases, with 6 bases between. The CDR3 bases are TGCGCCAGCAGCCAAGAAAGGGGTGAAAAACTGTTTTTT. This translates into CASSQERGEKLFF.

The V call is TRBV15, the J call TRBJ2-7, with TRBD2 matching 11 bases. CDR1 is LNHNV and CDR2 is YYDKDF in the germline V gene (reference sequence). The junction had 2 bases not matched to a gene; V was cut back by 0 bases and J by 4 bases. The CDR3 has 15 residues. CDR3 sequence (DNA): TGTGCCACCAGCAGAGATACTAGCGGGAGTTACGAGCAGTACTTC. It codes for CATSRDTSGSYEQYF. The full variable domain, in which reference TRBV15 and TRBJ2-7 provide the parts outside the CDR3, is DAMVIQNPRYQVTQFGKPVTLSCSQTLNHNVMYWYQQKSSQAPKLLFHYYDKDFNNEADTPDNFQSRRPNTSFCFLDIRSPGLGDTAMYLCATSRDTSGSYEQYFGPGTRLTVT.

This clone has more than one count but fewer than ten. The gene calls are TRBV20-1 and TRBJ2-1; D ambiguous. Germline V gives CDR1 DFQATT, CDR2 SNEGSKA (reference sequence). The CDR3 length is 11 residues. V lost 4 bases and J 9 bases, leaving 10 bases between the germline ends. The DNA for the CDR3 is TGCAGTGCTACTAGAGGTCCTGAGCAGTTCTTC. It yields the protein CSATRGPEQFF.

The genes are TRBV28 and TRBJ1-1; the match to TRBD1 covers 12 bases. The V segment lost 6 bases and the J segment 2 bases; nucleotides outside the gene matches: 10. Germline loops: CDR1 MDHEN, CDR2 SYDVKM. The CDR3 is 17 amino acids. The CDR3 spells CASSPGTGGRINTEAFF. DNA for the CDR3: TGTGCCAGCAGCCCCGGGACAGGGGGCCGGATAAACACTGAAGCTTTCTTT.

The gene calls are TRBV10-1 and TRBJ1-6; D remains ambiguous. The germline V gene has CDR1 WNHNN and CDR2 SYGVQD (reference sequence). V was trimmed by 5 bases and J by 7 bases, leaving 15 bases between them. This CDR3 is built from 15 residues. The CDR3 sequence is CASSSGGGSNSPLHF. The CDR3 DNA follows: TGCGCCAGCAGTAGCGGCGGCGGGTCGAATTCACCCCTCCACTTT.

This chain joins TRBV11-2 and TRBJ2-3; possible D gene TRBD1, 6 bases. Germline-derived CDR1 and CDR2 are SGHAT and FQNNGV. Trimming shortened V by 6 bases and J by 9 bases, and 13 bases separated the two germline ends. This CDR3 region has 12 residues. CDR3 sequence (DNA): TGTGCCAGCAGGGACGCAGGGGAGACGCAGTATTTT. Translating it yields CASRDAGETQYF.

The chain joins TRBV6-2 or TRBV6-3 to TRBJ2-3; 10 bases fit TRBD2. The CDR3 consists of 16 residues. CDR1 is MNHEY and CDR2 is SVGEGT in the germline V gene. J was trimmed by 0 bases and V by 4 bases; bases with no gene match: 4. The CDR3 spells CASSFSAGGSTDTQYF. CDR3 in DNA: TGTGCCAGCAGTTTTTCAGCGGGGGGGAGCACAGATACGCAGTATTTT.

This chain links TRBV19 with TRBJ1-1; TRBD1 agrees at 7 bases. The ends lost 7 bases at V and 5 bases at J; junction bases unmatched: 13. CDR1 is LNHDA, CDR2 SQIVND, per germline (reference sequence). This CDR3 has 15 residues. The CDR3 DNA follows: TGTGCCAGTAACTCCCTTCGAGGGGGCAGGACTGAAGCTTTCTTT. As protein: CASNSLRGGRTEAFF.

The chain has TRBV5-4 and TRBJ1-6; no clear D gene. This CDR3 comprises 12 residues. Germline V CDR1 and CDR2: SGHNT, YYREEE (reference sequence). The germline V and J ends were trimmed by 2 bases and 7 bases, with 4 bases remaining between them. This CDR3 reads CASSFINSPLHF. In nucleotides, the CDR3 is TGTGCCAGCAGCTTTATAAATTCACCCCTCCACTTT.

This chain links TRBV6-5 with TRBJ2-7; 9 bases agree with TRBD1. This CDR3 is 13 amino acids long. After removal of 7 bases from V and 6 bases from J, the junction contained 7 bases not matched to a gene. Germline V gene data show CDR1 as MNHEY and CDR2 as SVGAGI. The CDR3 sequence: CASKGQGTAEQYF. The CDR3 nucleotides are TGTGCCAGCAAAGGACAGGGGACCGCCGAGCAGTACTTC.

The chain couples TRBV5-1 to TRBJ1-5; 8 bases map to TRBD1. Germline V gives CDR1 SGHRS, CDR2 YFSETQ. Germline trimming cut 0 bases from V and 7 bases from J; bases unmatched to any gene: 9. The CDR3 runs to 16 residues. The CDR3 protein is CASSLGPRTGNQPQHF. In DNA form, the CDR3 reads TGCGCCAGCAGCTTGGGGCCCCGGACAGGGAACCAGCCCCAGCATTTT.

V gene TRBV5-4 combines with J gene TRBJ2-2, with 9 bases aligning to TRBD2. V shed 4 bases and J 1 base; nucleotides not matched to a gene: 2. In germline, CDR1 is SGHNT, CDR2 YYREEE (reference sequence). The CDR3 runs 15 residues. The CDR3 sequence: CASSHSGRNTGELFF. In DNA, the CDR3 is TGTGCCAGCAGCCATAGCGGGAGGAACACCGGGGAGCTGTTTTTT.

The V gene is TRBV3-1 (or the pseudogene TRBV3-2), the J gene TRBJ1-1; tentative D call: TRBD1 (6 bases). The CDR3 is 14 amino acids. Trimming removed 3 bases from V and 5 bases from J, with 13 bases in between. The germline gives CDR1 LGHDT, CDR2 YNNKEL (reference sequence). The CDR3 here is CASSHLNQGTEAFF. Written as DNA, the CDR3 is TGTGCCAGCAGCCATCTGAACCAGGGGACTGAAGCTTTCTTT.

The chain combines TRBV4-1 with TRBJ2-7; D may be TRBD1 (6 bases). Germline V gene data show CDR1 as MGHRA and CDR2 as YSYEKL. This CDR3 region has 17 residues. The ends were cut back, 3 bases at V and 1 base at J, with 19 bases in the middle. The CDR3 is CASSHSSNGRGSYEQYF. For the CDR3, the DNA is TGCGCCAGCAGCCACTCTTCGAACGGCAGGGGTTCCTACGAGCAGTACTTC.

This chain joins TRBV9 and TRBJ1-1, with 8 positions matching TRBD1. The CDR3 has 11 residues. The germline V gene encodes CDR1 SGDLS and CDR2 YYNGEE. V dropped 5 bases and J dropped 10; count of bases not matched to a gene: 4. CDR3 protein: CASRGRGLAFF. In nucleotides, the CDR3 is TGTGCCAGCAGGGGCAGGGGGCTAGCTTTCTTT.

V usage is TRBV5-1 and J usage is TRBJ2-3, with 16 bases fitting TRBD2. The germline gives CDR1 SGHRS, CDR2 YFSETQ. The CDR3 is 16 amino acids. Losses at the gene ends were 4 bases for V and 6 bases for J; bases not matched to a gene: 5. The DNA for the CDR3 is TGCGCCAGCAGCCCGGGACTAGCGGGGGGGATGGATACGCAGTATTTT. Translation gives CASSPGLAGGMDTQYF. The complete variable domain, with remaining parts taken from reference TRBV5-1 and TRBJ2-3, reads KAGVTQTPRYLIKTRGQQVTLSCSPISGHRSVSWYQQTPGQGLQFLFEYFSETQRNKGNFPGRFSGRQFSNSRSEMNVSTLELGDSALYLCASSPGLAGGMDTQYFGPGTRLTVL.

The chain combines TRBV19 with TRBJ1-5; D gene uncertain. The length of the CDR3 is 16 residues. V dropped 5 bases and J dropped 1 base, with 15 bases sitting between them. Germline CDR1 is LNHDA and CDR2 is SQIVND (reference sequence). Here the CDR3 reads CASSGGRRESNQPQHF. The CDR3 region has the DNA TGTGCCAGTAGTGGCGGCCGGAGAGAGAGCAATCAGCCCCAGCATTTT.